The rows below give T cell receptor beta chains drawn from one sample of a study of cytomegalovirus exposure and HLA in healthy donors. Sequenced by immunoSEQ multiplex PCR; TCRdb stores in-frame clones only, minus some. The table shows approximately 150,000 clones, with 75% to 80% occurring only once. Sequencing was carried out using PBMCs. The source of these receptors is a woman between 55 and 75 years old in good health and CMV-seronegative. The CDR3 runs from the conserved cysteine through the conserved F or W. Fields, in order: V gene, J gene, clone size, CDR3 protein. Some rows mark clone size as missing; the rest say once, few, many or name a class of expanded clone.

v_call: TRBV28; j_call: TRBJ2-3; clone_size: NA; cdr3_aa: CASSLSMVRADTQYF
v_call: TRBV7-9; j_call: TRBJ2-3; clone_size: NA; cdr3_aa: CASSISGPDTQYF
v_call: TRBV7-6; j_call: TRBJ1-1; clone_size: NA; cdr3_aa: CASSAPQGAEAFF
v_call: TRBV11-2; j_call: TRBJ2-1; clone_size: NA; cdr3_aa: CASSPFASSGGRDEQFF
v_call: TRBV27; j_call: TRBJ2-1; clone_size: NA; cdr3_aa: CASSSQGNEQFF
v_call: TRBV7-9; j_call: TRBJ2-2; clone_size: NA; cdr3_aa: CASSLGGPNTGELFF
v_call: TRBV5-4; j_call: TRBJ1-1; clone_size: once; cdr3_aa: CASRSFKNTEAFF
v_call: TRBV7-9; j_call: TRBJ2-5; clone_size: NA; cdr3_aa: CASSLRGETQYF
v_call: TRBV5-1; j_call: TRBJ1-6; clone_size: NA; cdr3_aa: CASSLYGAGSPLHF
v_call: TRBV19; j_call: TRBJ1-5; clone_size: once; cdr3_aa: CASSTRTGAGNQPQHF
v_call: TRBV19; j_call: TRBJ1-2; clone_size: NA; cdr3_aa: CASTPYRELGGYTF
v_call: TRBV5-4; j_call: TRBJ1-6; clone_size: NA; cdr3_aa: CASKQGYSYNSPLHF
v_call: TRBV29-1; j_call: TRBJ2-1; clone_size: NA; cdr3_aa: CSVASGAIYNEQFF
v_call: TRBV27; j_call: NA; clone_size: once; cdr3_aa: CASSLRGGSWLYEQYF